The 12 T cell receptor beta chains below were found in one sample sequenced in a study of identical twins. MiXCR, run by TCRdb on the 5' RACE reads, gives a single entry per CDR3 protein. The sample has a few hundred thousand distinct CDR3 sequences, less than 20% seen once; the top ten hold 12%. Sequencing used naive T cells sorted from blood. The receptors stem from a man in his fifties in good health.

CDR3 amino acids: CASSSLPGQTYNEQFF. Here the CDR3 DNA reads TGTGCCAGCAGCTCGTTACCGGGACAGACCTACAATGAGCAGTTCTTC. V is TRBV7-3 and J is TRBJ2-1; 7 nucleotides align to TRBD1. The CDR3 is 16 residues long. The J segment lost 2 bases and the V segment lost 4 bases, leaving 8 bases of the junction unmatched. Germline CDR1 reads SGHTA; CDR2 reads FQGTGA.

The chain couples TRBV7-8 to TRBJ1-1; weak D call: TRBD1 (5 bases). The CDR3 is made up of 16 amino acids. Germline assignment: CDR1 SGHVS and CDR2 FQNEAQ. Trimming stripped 1 base from V and 5 bases from J, with 17 bases between. Here the CDR3 reads CASSLGFGGGRTEAFF. The CDR3 coding sequence is TGTGCCAGCAGCTTAGGGTTTGGGGGTGGAAGGACTGAAGCTTTCTTT.

This clonotype was seen more than once but under ten times. The CDR3 loop reads CASSLAGRGNEQYF. In nucleotides, the CDR3 is TGTGCCAGCAGTTTGGCGGGCAGGGGAAACGAGCAGTACTTC. The chain joins TRBV12-3 or TRBV12-4 to TRBJ2-7, with D possibly being TRBD1 (6 bases). V was pared by 3 bases and J by 5 bases, with 14 bases between. The CDR3 loop spans 14 amino acids.

This chain uses TRBV29-1 with TRBJ2-2, with D possibly TRBD1 on 5 matching bases. The V and J ends lost 5 bases and 6 bases respectively, with 13 bases between them. Germline V gives CDR1 SQVTM, CDR2 ANQGSEA. The CDR3 has 13 residues. CDR3 nucleotide sequence: TGCAGCGTTAACCAGGGATATTCCGGGGAGCTGTTTTTT. It encodes CSVNQGYSGELFF.

The CDR3 DNA sequence: TGTGCCACGACCGGAGCAAATGAAAAACTGTTTTTT. This translates into CATTGANEKLFF. This chain links TRBV15 with TRBJ1-4; no clear D. The V gene lost 9 bases and the J gene lost 5 bases, with 10 bases spanning the gap. The CDR3 consists of 12 residues. CDR1 LNHNV and CDR2 YYDKDF come from the germline V gene (reference sequence).

This clonotype was detected only a few times. The chain is built from TRBV27 and TRBJ1-6; the match to TRBD1 covers 12 bases. Germline assignment: CDR1 MNHEY and CDR2 SMNVEV (reference sequence). The trim removed 2 bases at V and 14 bases at J, leaving 4 bases unmatched. This CDR3 region has 14 residues. The CDR3 DNA sequence: TGTGCCAGCAGTTTAAGGGACAGGGGGCAAACCCTCCACTTT. Translated, it gives CASSLRDRGQTLHF.

This chain joins TRBV12-3 or TRBV12-4 and TRBJ1-2; D possibly corresponds to TRBD1 (5 bases). Trimming shortened V by 3 bases and J by 4 bases, and 24 bases separated the two germline ends. The CDR3 loop spans 18 amino acids. In DNA form, the CDR3 reads TGTGCCAGCAGTTTCAGGGACCATTCCTATCCTCTAGGCTATGGCTACACCTTC. Protein: CASSFRDHSYPLGYGYTF.

This clonotype appeared a few times. In DNA form, the CDR3 reads TGTGCCAGTAGTTTCCTAGCGGGCCTCTCCTACAATGAGCAGTTCTTC. Translation gives CASSFLAGLSYNEQFF. The chain joins TRBV19 to TRBJ2-1, with 8 bases identical to TRBD2. J lost 0 bases, V lost 5 bases, and 6 bases had no gene match. This CDR3 has 16 amino acids. Germline assignment: CDR1 LNHDA and CDR2 SQIVND (reference sequence).

This clonotype showed up just a few times. The chain recombines TRBV15 with TRBJ2-5; possibly TRBD1 for D (6 bases). Trimming stripped 3 bases from V and 5 bases from J, with 13 bases between. This CDR3 has 14 amino acids. Germline V gives CDR1 LNHNV, CDR2 YYDKDF (reference sequence). CDR3 coding DNA: TGTGCCACCAGCAGGGGCAGGGGTAGCGAGACCCAGTACTTC. Translation gives CATSRGRGSETQYF.

The genes are TRBV5-1 and TRBJ2-2; 10 bases map to TRBD2. V lost 0 bases to trimming and J lost 4 bases; unmatched junction nucleotides: 3. The CDR3 contains 16 residues. Germline V gene data show CDR1 as SGHRS and CDR2 as YFSETQ. The CDR3 DNA follows: TGCGCCAGCAGCTTGGTGCCTAGCGGGGGCACCGGGGAGCTGTTTTTT. Protein product: CASSLVPSGGTGELFF.

This chain links TRBV5-1 with TRBJ2-7; TRBD2 agrees at 7 bases. Germline V lookup: CDR1 SGHRS, CDR2 YFSETQ. CDR3 length: 14 residues. The CDR3 loop reads CSTALRERTYEQYF. The CDR3 nucleotides are TGCTCCACCGCCCTGCGGGAGAGAACCTACGAGCAGTACTTC. The whole variable domain, filled in from reference TRBV5-1 and TRBJ2-7, reads KAGVTQTPRYLIKTRGQQVTLSCSPISGHRSVSWYQQTPGQGLQFLFEYFSETQRNKGNFPGRFSGRQFSNSRSEMNVSTLELGDSALYLCSTALRERTYEQYFGPGTRLTVT.

The rearrangement uses TRBV4-3 and TRBJ2-3, with TRBD1 matching 9 bases. The CDR3 is 18 amino acids. The germline CDR1 and CDR2 sequences are LGHNA and YSLEER. The V segment lost 0 bases and the J segment 9 bases; nucleotides outside the gene matches: 16. CDR3 amino acids: CASSQDFRPGQGSETQYF. The CDR3 nucleotides read TGCGCCAGCAGCCAAGACTTTCGACCGGGACAGGGATCTGAGACGCAGTATTTT.